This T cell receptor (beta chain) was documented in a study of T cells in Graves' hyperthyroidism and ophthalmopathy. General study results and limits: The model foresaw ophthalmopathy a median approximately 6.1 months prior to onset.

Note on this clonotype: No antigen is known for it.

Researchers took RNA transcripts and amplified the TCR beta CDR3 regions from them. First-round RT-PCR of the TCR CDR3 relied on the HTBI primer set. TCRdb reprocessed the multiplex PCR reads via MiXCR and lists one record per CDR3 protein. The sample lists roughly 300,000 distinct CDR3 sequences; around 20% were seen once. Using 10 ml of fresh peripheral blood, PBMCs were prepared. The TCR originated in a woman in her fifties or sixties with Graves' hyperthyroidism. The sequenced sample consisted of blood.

The CDR3 protein is CASSFGANSPLHF. The DNA of the CDR3 is TGTGCCAGCAGCTTCGGGGCCAATTCACCCCTCCACTTT. The J gene is TRBJ1-6, the V gene TRBV7-2; D perhaps matches TRBD1 (5 bases). Trimming stripped 3 bases from V and 7 bases from J, with 7 bases between. CDR1 SGHTA and CDR2 FQGNSA come from the germline V gene. The CDR3 covers 13 residues.